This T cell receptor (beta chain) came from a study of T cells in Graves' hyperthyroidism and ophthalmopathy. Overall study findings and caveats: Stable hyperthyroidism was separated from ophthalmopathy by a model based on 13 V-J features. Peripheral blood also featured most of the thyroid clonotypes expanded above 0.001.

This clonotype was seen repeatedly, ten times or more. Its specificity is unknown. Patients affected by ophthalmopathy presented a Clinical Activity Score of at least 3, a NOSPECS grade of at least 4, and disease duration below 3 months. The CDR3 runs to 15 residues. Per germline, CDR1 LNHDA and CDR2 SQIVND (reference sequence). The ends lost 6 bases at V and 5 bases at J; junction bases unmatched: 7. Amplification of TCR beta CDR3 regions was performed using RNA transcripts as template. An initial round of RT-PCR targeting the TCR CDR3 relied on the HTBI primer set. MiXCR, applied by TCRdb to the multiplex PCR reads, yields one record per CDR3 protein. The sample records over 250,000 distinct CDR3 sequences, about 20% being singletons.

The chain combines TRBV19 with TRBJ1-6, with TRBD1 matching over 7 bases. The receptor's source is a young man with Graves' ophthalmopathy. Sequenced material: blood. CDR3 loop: CASRTTGRDNSPLHF. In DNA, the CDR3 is TGTGCCAGTAGAACGACAGGGCGAGATAATTCACCCCTCCACTTT. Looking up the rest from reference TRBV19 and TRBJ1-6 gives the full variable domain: DGGITQSPKYLFRKEGQNVTLSCEQNLNHDAMYWYRQDPGQGLRLIYYSQIVNDFQKGDIAEGYSVSREKKESFPLTVTSAQKNPTAFYLCASRTTGRDNSPLHFGNGTRLTVT.